This T cell receptor (beta chain) was captured in a study of regulatory T cells in long-lasting Graves disease. Arm-PCR of CDR3 regions with iRepertoire HTBI primers generated TCR beta libraries. TCRdb reprocessed the multiplex PCR reads via MiXCR and lists one record per CDR3 protein. The sample carries some 250,000 distinct CDR3 sequences, 15% to 20% recorded once. This CDR3 spans 15 amino acids. J was trimmed by 6 bases and V by 1 base; bases with no gene match: 7. In this sample, this clonotype turned up many times. Time point here: newly diagnosed GD, antithyroid drugs for less than 3 months. Scientists built the TCR library using RNA that was extracted from PBMCs. A further study also used this sample, focusing on T cells in Graves' hyperthyroidism and ophthalmopathy. That paper notes: Uncontrolled infection, other autoimmune disease, pregnancy or lactation disqualified patients from enrolment. The HTBI set primed first-round TCR CDR3 RT-PCR. Before onset, ophthalmopathy was predicted by the model a median roughly six months earlier.

Specimen: peripheral blood mononuclear cells (PBMCs), collected at new diagnosis, from a patient treated with antithyroid drugs. This receptor was obtained from a woman aged 25 to 45 with Graves disease. This chain uses TRBV12-3 or TRBV12-4 with TRBJ1-2; 8 positions agree with TRBD1. Written as DNA, the CDR3 is TGTGCCAGCAGTTTAGTTTCAGGGGGCTGGAATGGCTACACCTTC. Translation: CASSLVSGGWNGYTF.